Sequencing of this TCR beta chain was carried out in a study of blood T cells in healthy people across ages (dated by TCRdb to 2013 to 2016). Regarding the study in general: In model experiments, roughly one uniquely barcoded TCR beta cDNA molecule per two T cells was captured by template switching. The study measured age-related changes in TCR beta repertoire diversity using deep sequencing normalized with unique cDNA molecular identifiers. Donors of different ages were randomly distributed across sequencing lanes to avoid experimental bias. The donors were divided into four age groups: young (average around 16 years), middle-aged (approximately 41), aged (roughly 60) and long-lived (about 80). Two additional independent replicas of 1 million unique cDNA reads from the same blood draw were analyzed for two donors (one aged 18 to 30 and one aged 80 or older). The study at large found these results: The CMV infection status of donors was not known, potentially confounding age-related changes in expanded clonotypes. As age increased, observed TCR beta diversity per million T cells dropped in a roughly linear way, and a significant reduction was already evident by age around 41. A strong correlation was found between observed TCR beta diversity and the percentage of naive T cells measured by flow cytometry. Conclusive comparison of naive and antigen-experienced compartments was prevented by the profiling of bulk unsorted PBMCs. Compared with the aged group, the long-lived group had more naive CD4+ T cells, fewer expanded clones and increased TCR diversity, suggesting age selection. Total diversity estimates from one million sequenced T cells were considered lower bounds and underestimates.

A remark on this clonotype: The clone's antigen remains unknown. There are no base qualities to consult, and no much larger clone falls within one base.

Library construction relied on 5' RACE. Sequenced on an Illumina HiSeq 2500. A second roughly 7 to 11 cycle PCR used a sample-barcoded 5' primer and a J-beta primer mix. A template-switch 5' adaptor carrying 12 random nucleotides introduced a unique molecular identifier onto each TCR beta cDNA molecule. At least 3 million CDR3-containing paired-end reads were obtained from each sample. All of the RNA was converted into first-strand cDNA using the Mint cDNA synthesis kit, with a TRBC-specific oligonucleotide serving as the primer. Following uracil-DNA glycosylase treatment, a first 18-cycle PCR with universal primers M1SS and BC2_uni_R was performed on all cDNA. On the authors' methods: Each sample was normalized by randomly selecting 1 million high-quality reads, each carrying a distinct molecular identifier. Reads with shared molecular identifiers were discarded instead of being binned into consensus sequences. CDR3 identification, clonotype clustering and error correction used MiTCR with a Q25 quality threshold and the strictest error-elimination algorithm. A nonparametric unseen species model with Euler transformation was used to estimate a lower bound on total TCR beta diversity. TCRdb cleaned the public reads at Q25 with fastp, built clones with MiXCR and kept in-frame beta chains. Identical CDR3 proteins give one entry, which carries the most common genes and DNA. The V and J calls, along with clone size, are taken from TCRdb and not from the paper's own processing. Here the sample has 700,000 to 850,000 distinct CDR3 sequences; roughly 50% occur a single time. The ten largest clones represent approximately 40% of the sample.

The donors were about 40 Caucasian individuals from Russia, aged 6 to 90 years, who were systemically healthy. Roughly 10 milliliters of peripheral blood were collected from each donor into EDTA-treated Vacutainer tubes. Ficoll-Paque density-gradient centrifugation was used to isolate PBMCs, with at least 6.5 million per sample. Total RNA, at least 5.5 micrograms per sample, was extracted from PBMCs with Trizol reagent. The percentages of naive CD45RAhigh/CD27high T cells were determined by flow cytometry on a PBMC aliquot from every donor. V is clipped by 0 bases and J by 14 bases, and the sequence between their germline boundaries is 21 bases long. CDR1 and CDR2 were assigned from the germline V gene (reference sequence) as LGHDT and YNNKEL. The CDR3, cysteine through phenylalanine, is 15 amino acids long. CDR3 DNA only is kept here, 45 bases in frame from base 1.

The receptor was isolated from an older man in good health. This receptor chain uses TRBV3-1 and TRBJ2-3; 6 matching bases give a weak D call of TRBD1. The material sequenced was blood. The CDR3 corresponds to CASSQDPGTPRYAYF. The nucleotides read TGTGCCAGCAGCCAAGATCCCGGGACACCCAGATACGCGTATTTT.